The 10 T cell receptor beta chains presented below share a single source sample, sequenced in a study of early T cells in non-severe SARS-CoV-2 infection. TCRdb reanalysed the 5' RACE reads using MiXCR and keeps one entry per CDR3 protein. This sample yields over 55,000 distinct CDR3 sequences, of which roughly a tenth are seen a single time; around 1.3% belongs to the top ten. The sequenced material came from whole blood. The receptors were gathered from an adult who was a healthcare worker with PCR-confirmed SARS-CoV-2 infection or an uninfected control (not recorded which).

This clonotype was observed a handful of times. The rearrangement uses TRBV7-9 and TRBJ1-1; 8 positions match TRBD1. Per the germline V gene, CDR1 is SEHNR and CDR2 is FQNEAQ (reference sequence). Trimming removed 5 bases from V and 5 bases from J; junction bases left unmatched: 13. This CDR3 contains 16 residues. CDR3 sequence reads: CASSPLQTGGRTEAFF. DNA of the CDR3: TGTGCCAGCAGCCCTCTTCAAACAGGGGGGAGGACTGAAGCTTTCTTT.

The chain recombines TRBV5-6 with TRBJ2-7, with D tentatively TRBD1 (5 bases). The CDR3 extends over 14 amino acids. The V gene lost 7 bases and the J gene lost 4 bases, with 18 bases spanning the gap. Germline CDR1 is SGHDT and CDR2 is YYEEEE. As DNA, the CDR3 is TGTGCCAGCCAAGGTTTCCAGGGAAGGTACGAGCAGTACGTC. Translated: CASQGFQGRYEQYV.

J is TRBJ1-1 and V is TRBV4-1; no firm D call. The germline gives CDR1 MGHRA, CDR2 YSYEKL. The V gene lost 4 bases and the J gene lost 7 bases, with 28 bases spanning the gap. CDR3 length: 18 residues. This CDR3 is CASSLTLGQETRLLEAFF. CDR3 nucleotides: TGCGCCAGCAGCCTAACACTAGGGCAGGAAACTCGACTTCTTGAAGCTTTCTTT.

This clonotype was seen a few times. This CDR3 reads CASSLEVPTGGAYEQYV. The DNA for the CDR3 is TGTGCCAGCAGCTTAGAGGTCCCAACCGGGGGGGCCTACGAGCAGTACGTC. The rearrangement uses TRBV7-7 and TRBJ2-7; 8 bases map to TRBD2. This CDR3 contains 17 residues. J lost 2 bases, V lost 1 base, and 10 bases had no gene match. The germline V gene encodes CDR1 SSHAT and CDR2 FNYEAQ (reference sequence).

This CDR3 is CASQSWEYNEQFF. The CDR3 DNA follows: TGTGCCAGTCAAAGTTGGGAATACAATGAGCAGTTCTTC. The chain carries TRBV5-4 and TRBJ2-1; D unresolved. This CDR3 has 13 amino acids. Trimming shortened V by 8 bases and J by 4 bases, and 13 bases separated the two germline ends. Germline lookup yields CDR1 SGHNT and CDR2 YYREEE (reference sequence).

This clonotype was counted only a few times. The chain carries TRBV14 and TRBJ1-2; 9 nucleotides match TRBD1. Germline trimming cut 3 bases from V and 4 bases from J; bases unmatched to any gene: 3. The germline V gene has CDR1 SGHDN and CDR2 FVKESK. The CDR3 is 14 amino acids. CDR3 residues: CASSQGTGPYGYTF. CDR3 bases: TGTGCCAGCAGCCAGGGGACAGGGCCCTATGGCTACACCTTC.

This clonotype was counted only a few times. The CDR3 DNA reads TGTGCCAGCAAGCCTTCCGGGGGGGCTGGAGATACGCAGTATTTT. Encoded protein: CASKPSGGAGDTQYF. The chain carries TRBV18 and TRBJ2-3, with 8 bases identical to TRBD2. CDR1 is KGHSH, CDR2 LQKENI, per germline. This CDR3 has 15 residues. V shed 8 bases, J shed 5 bases, and the junction held 12 bases outside the gene matches.

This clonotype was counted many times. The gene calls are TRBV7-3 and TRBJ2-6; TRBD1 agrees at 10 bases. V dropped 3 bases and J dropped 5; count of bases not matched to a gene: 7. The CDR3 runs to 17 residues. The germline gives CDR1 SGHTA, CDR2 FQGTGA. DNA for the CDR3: TGTGCCAGCAGCTTTTCCCCGGGACAGGGGAGGGCCAACGTCCTGACTTTC. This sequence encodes CASSFSPGQGRANVLTF.

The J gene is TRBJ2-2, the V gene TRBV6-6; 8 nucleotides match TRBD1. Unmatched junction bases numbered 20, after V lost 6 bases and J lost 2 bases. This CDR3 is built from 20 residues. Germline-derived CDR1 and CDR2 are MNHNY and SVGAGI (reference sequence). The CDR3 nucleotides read TGTGCCAGCAGCAGAACTCCGGGACAGGCGTTGGTTCTAAACACCGGGGAGCTGTTTTTT. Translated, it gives CASSRTPGQALVLNTGELFF.

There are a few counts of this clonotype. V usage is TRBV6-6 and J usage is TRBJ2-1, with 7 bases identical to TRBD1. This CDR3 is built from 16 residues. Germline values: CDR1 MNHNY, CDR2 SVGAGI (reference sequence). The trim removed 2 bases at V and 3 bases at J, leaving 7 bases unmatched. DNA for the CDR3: TGTGCCAGCAGTTACAAGATACAGGGGCGCTACAATGAGCAGTTCTTC. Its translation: CASSYKIQGRYNEQFF.